A selection of T cell receptor beta chains follows, all from one sample in a study of post-analysis software for immune sequencing data. TCRdb redid the calling of the PCR reads with MiXCR, one entry per CDR3 protein. The table lists about 770,000 distinct CDR3 sequences, around 42% of them singletons. The sequencing sample was made of blood. These receptors were obtained from a girl aged 10 to 17 with multiple sclerosis. The CDR3 runs from the conserved cysteine through the conserved F or W. A D gene is named only where the DNA matches it firmly. Clone size is shown for a subset of rows, as once, few, many or a class of expanded clone.

size	V	J	D	CDR3	DNA
few	TRBV29-1	TRBJ1-2	-	CSVEGGGYGYTF	TGCAGCGTTGAAGGAGGGGGCTATGGCTACACCTTC
-	TRBV29-1	TRBJ1-2	-	CSVEDWGGYGYTF	TGCAGCGTTGAAGATTGGGGTGGCTATGGCTACACCTTC
few	TRBV7-2	TRBJ2-1	-	CASSSTYYNEQFF	TGTGCCAGCAGCTCCACCTACTACAATGAGCAGTTCTTC
-	TRBV20-1	TRBJ2-3	TRBD2	CSARPKERETLGDTQYF	TGCAGTGCTAGGCCTAAGGAGCGGGAGACTTTGGGGGATACGCAGTATTTT
many	TRBV29-1	TRBJ2-7	-	CSVRGGPYRQYEQYF	TGCAGCGTGAGAGGGGGGCCCTACAGACAATACGAGCAGTACTTC
-	TRBV20-1	TRBJ2-1	-	CSARQGGGHEQFF	TGCAGTGCTAGACAGGGGGGGGGACATGAGCAGTTCTTC
-	TRBV28	TRBJ2-1	-	CASGSLPYNEQFF	TGTGCCAGCGGATCCCTTCCTTACAATGAGCAGTTCTTC
once	TRBV4-3	TRBJ1-2	-	CASSKETEAWGYTF	TGCGCCAGCAGCAAGGAGACTGAGGCCTGGGGCTACACCTTC
few	TRBV7-2	TRBJ2-5	-	CASSLEVGFGETQYF	TGTGCCAGCAGCTTAGAAGTAGGGTTTGGGGAGACCCAGTACTTC
-	TRBV25-1	TRBJ2-5	-	CAIKDNAGETQYF	TGTGCCATTAAGGACAATGCGGGAGAGACCCAGTACTTC
-	TRBV5-1	TRBJ2-3	-	CASSLGEEDTQYF	TGCGCCAGCAGCCTGGGGGAGGAAGATACGCAGTATTTT
few	TRBV29-1	TRBJ1-4	-	CSVGWPGPEKLFF	TGCAGCGTTGGGTGGCCCGGGCCTGAAAAACTGTTTTTT
-	TRBV7-9	TRBJ2-5	TRBD2	CASSSGLVAPNEQYF	TGTGCCAGCAGCTCGGGACTAGTGGCCCCCAATGAGCAGTACTTC
-	TRBV20-1	TRBJ2-7	TRBD1	CSARAWIKGQGGRDEQYF	TGCAGTGCTAGAGCCTGGATCAAAGGACAGGGTGGAAGGGACGAGCAGTACTTC
few	TRBV7-9	TRBJ2-7	-	CASSDESGEQYF	TGTGCCAGCAGCGACGAGTCGGGCGAGCAGTACTTC
-	TRBV20-1	TRBJ2-5	-	CSAGEGERDETQYF	TGCAGTGCAGGCGAGGGGGAACGTGACGAGACCCAGTACTTC
-	TRBV27	TRBJ2-5	TRBD1	CASSLSLGGQGDYGQYF	TGTGCCAGCAGTTTATCTTTGGGGGGACAGGGAGACTACGGGCAGTACTTC
once	TRBV29-1	TRBJ2-7	-	CSVEEHQLSPYEQYF	TGCAGCGTTGAAGAGCACCAGCTCTCCCCCTACGAGCAGTACTTC
once	TRBV10-3	TRBJ2-7	-	CAISEGALGEDYGQYF	TGTGCCATCAGTGAGGGGGCCCTGGGGGAGGACTACGGGCAGTACTTC
-	TRBV7-9	TRBJ2-1	-	CASSLEGPGSRYNEQFF	TGTGCCAGCAGCTTAGAGGGTCCGGGGAGTAGGTACAATGAGCAGTTCTTC
few	TRBV7-2	TRBJ2-5	TRBD1	CASRDRVSQETQYF	TGTGCCAGCAGGGACAGGGTCTCCCAAGAGACCCAGTACTTC
few	TRBV6-6	TRBJ1-2	-	CASSHTDHRTAPYGYTF	TGTGCCAGCAGTCATACAGACCATAGGACAGCACCCTATGGCTACACCTTC
-	TRBV20-1	TRBJ2-7	TRBD2	CSARPAGTRCEQYF	TGCAGTGCTAGACCAGCCGGGACTAGGTGCGAGCAGTACTTC
-	TRBV5-6	TRBJ1-2	TRBD1	CASSSDRKTYGYTF	TGTGCCAGCAGCTCGGACAGGAAGACCTATGGCTACACCTTC
-	TRBV12-3/TRBV12-4	TRBJ2-3	TRBD2	CASSNGLVVDTQYF	TGTGCCAGCAGCAACGGACTAGTTGTAGATACGCAGTATTTT
few	TRBV18	TRBJ2-5	-	CASSLNQGKETQYF	TGTGCCAGCTCACTCAACCAGGGTAAAGAGACCCAGTACTTC
-	TRBV12-3/TRBV12-4	TRBJ1-5	TRBD1	CASSLGQGAGQPQHF	TGTGCCAGCAGTTTAGGACAGGGGGCTGGTCAGCCCCAGCATTTT
-	TRBV18	TRBJ2-1	-	CASSPGAGANYNEQFF	TGTGCCAGCTCACCAGGGGCAGGGGCTAACTACAATGAGCAGTTCTTC
-	TRBV15	TRBJ2-5	TRBD2	CTTSRDALAGVRETQYF	TGTACCACCAGCAGAGATGCGCTAGCGGGAGTTCGGGAGACCCAGTACTTC
-	TRBV20-1	TRBJ2-7	-	CSARDHRLGAADYEQYF	TGCAGTGCTAGAGACCACCGCCTGGGAGCGGCGGACTACGAGCAGTACTTC
-	TRBV2	TRBJ2-4	-	CASSGAVILAKNIQYF	TGTGCCAGCAGCGGGGCCGTAATACTAGCCAAAAACATTCAGTACTTC
-	TRBV6-5	TRBJ1-5	TRBD1	CASSTGTGNNQPQHF	TGTGCCAGCAGTACGGGGACAGGGAACAATCAGCCCCAGCATTTT
-	TRBV6-6	TRBJ2-7	TRBD1	CASSYRQGHEQYF	TGTGCCAGCAGTTACCGACAGGGCCACGAGCAGTACTTC